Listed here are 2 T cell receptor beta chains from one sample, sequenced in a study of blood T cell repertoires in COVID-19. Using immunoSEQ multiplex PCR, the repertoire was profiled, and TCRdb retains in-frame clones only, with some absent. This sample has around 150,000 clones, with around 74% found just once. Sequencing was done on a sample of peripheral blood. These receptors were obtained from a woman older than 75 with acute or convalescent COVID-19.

CDR3 protein: CASSIEAAPDTQYF. The CDR3, as DNA: TGTGCCAGTAGTATAGAGGCTGCCCCAGATACGCAGTATTTT. The V call is TRBV19, the J call TRBJ2-3; D is unresolved. V lost 0 bases and J lost 4, with 8 bases in between. The CDR3 loop spans 14 amino acids. Germline CDR1 LNHDA, CDR2 SQIVND (reference sequence).

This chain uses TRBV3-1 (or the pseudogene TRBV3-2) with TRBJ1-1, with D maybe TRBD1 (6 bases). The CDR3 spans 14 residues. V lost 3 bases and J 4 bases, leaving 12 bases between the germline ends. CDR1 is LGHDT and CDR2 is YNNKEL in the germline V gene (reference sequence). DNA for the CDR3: TGTGCCAGCAGCCAGGCGAGAGGGGGCACTGAAGCTTTCTTT. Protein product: CASSQARGGTEAFF.